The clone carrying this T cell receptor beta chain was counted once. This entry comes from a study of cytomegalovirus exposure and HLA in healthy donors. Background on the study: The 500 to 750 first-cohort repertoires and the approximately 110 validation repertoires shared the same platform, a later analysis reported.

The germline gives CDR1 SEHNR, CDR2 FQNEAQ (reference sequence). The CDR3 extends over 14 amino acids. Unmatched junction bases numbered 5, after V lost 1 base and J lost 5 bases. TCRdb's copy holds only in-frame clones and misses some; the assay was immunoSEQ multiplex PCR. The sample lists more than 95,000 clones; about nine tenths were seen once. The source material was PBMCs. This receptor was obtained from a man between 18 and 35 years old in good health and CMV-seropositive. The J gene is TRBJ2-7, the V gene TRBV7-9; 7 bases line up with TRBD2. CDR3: CASSLVGGNDEQYF. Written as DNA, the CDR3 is TGTGCCAGCAGCTTAGTCGGGGGGAACGACGAGCAGTACTTC. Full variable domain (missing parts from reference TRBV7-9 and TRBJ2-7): DTGVSQNPRHKITKRGQNVTFRCDPISEHNRLYWYRQTLGQGPEFLTYFQNEAQLEKSRLLSDRFSAERPKGSFSTLEIQRTEQGDSAMYLCASSLVGGNDEQYFGPGTRLTVT.